The TCR beta chain under discussion was sequenced for a study of glioma-infiltrating T cells. In the case of this clonotype: The junction shows a germline mismatch at one end, possibly a read error.

TCR alpha and beta CDR3 regions were amplified from RNA using iRepertoire nested multiplex PCR. One-step reverse transcription and amplification started from about 100-400 ng of tissue mRNA or PBMC total RNA. MiXCR, applied by TCRdb to the multiplex PCR reads, yields one record per CDR3 protein. The sample holds about 93,000 distinct CDR3 sequences, about 40% seen once. CDR1 and CDR2 from the germline V gene are MDHEN and SYDVKM. The CDR3 is 14 amino acids. Material: glioma tissue, nonneoplastic brain tissue, or PBMCs (not recorded which). This TCR came from a human donor with low-grade glioma or glioblastoma, undergoing nonglioma brain surgery, or in good health (not recorded which). The chain is built from TRBV28 and TRBJ1-5; unclear D gene. CDR3 residues: CSSSSPWVTPPQHF. CDR3 DNA: TGTTCCAGCAGTTCCCCATGGGTCACTCCGCCCCAGCATTTT.